A selection of T cell receptor beta chains follows, all from one sample in a study of T-cell memory formation after mild COVID-19. Each CDR3 protein is one row after TCRdb ran MiXCR on the 5' RACE reads. The sample lists about 470,000 distinct CDR3 sequences, around 27% seen once, with around 13% in the top ten. Sequenced input: PBMCs or a T cell subset sorted from them (not recorded which). The origin of the receptors is an adult woman who had mild COVID-19 (a few samples of this study predate the infection). Cell type and time point are not known. Each CDR3 is given with its conserved first and last residue. The D gene is left open where the match is weak. Clone size is shown for a subset of rows, as once, few, many or a class of expanded clone.

size: -
J: TRBJ2-2
D: TRBD1
V: TRBV7-9
DNA: TGTGCCAGCAGCCCCCGGGACAGGGTTTTCCGGGAGCTGTTTTTT
CDR3: CASSPRDRVFRELFF

size: -
J: TRBJ2-5
D: -
V: TRBV7-3
DNA: TGTGCCAGCAGCTTACATGGGGTCGCGGAGACCCAGTACTTC
CDR3: CASSLHGVAETQYF

size: -
J: TRBJ1-1
D: -
V: TRBV20-1
DNA: TGCAGTGCCCCCAGTGTGGCGAACACTGAAGCTTTCTTT
CDR3: CSAPSVANTEAFF

size: -
J: TRBJ2-7
D: TRBD2
V: TRBV7-8
DNA: TGTGCCAGCAGCGAAAGGAGCGGGAGCTTCTACGAGCAGTACTTC
CDR3: CASSERSGSFYEQYF

size: -
J: TRBJ2-2
D: -
V: TRBV27
DNA: TGTGCCACCGTCGGCGGGAACACCGGGGAGCTGTTTTTT
CDR3: CATVGGNTGELFF

size: -
J: TRBJ2-7
D: TRBD1
V: TRBV5-1
DNA: TGCGCCAGCAGCCGGGCAGAGGGGGCGCAGTACTTC
CDR3: CASSRAEGAQYF

size: -
J: TRBJ2-7
D: TRBD2
V: TRBV29-1
DNA: TGCAGCGCGTGCCCTACTAGCGGGAGATCCCACGAGCAGTACTTC
CDR3: CSACPTSGRSHEQYF

size: many
J: TRBJ2-7
D: TRBD1
V: TRBV4-1
DNA: TGCGCCAGCAGCCAAGGAAGACAGGGGCCCTACGAGCAGTACTTC
CDR3: CASSQGRQGPYEQYF

size: -
J: TRBJ2-7
D: -
V: TRBV10-3
DNA: TGTGCCATCAGTGAAAAAGAGGCAGTCGACGAGCAGTACTTC
CDR3: CAISEKEAVDEQYF

size: few
J: TRBJ2-5
D: -
V: TRBV5-1
DNA: TGCGCCAGCAGCCCAGGGACGGCGGAAGAGACCCAGTACTTC
CDR3: CASSPGTAEETQYF

size: few
J: TRBJ2-7
D: TRBD1
V: TRBV6-2/TRBV6-3
DNA: TGTGCCAGCAGTTTGGACAGGGCGTCTGAGCAGTACTTC
CDR3: CASSLDRASEQYF

size: few
J: TRBJ2-3
D: -
V: TRBV20-1
DNA: TGCAGTGCTAGAGATCATCACAGGACAACAGATACGCAGTATTTT
CDR3: CSARDHHRTTDTQYF

size: -
J: TRBJ2-2
D: TRBD1
V: TRBV6-2/TRBV6-3
DNA: TGTGCCAGCAGCCCTCGGACAGGGGCGAACACCGGGGAGATGTTTTTT
CDR3: CASSPRTGANTGEMFF

size: -
J: TRBJ2-3
D: -
V: TRBV7-2
DNA: TGTGCCAGCAGCAGGGCGGTCCCCGTCACAGATACGCAGTATTTT
CDR3: CASSRAVPVTDTQYF

size: few
J: TRBJ2-2
D: -
V: TRBV25-1
DNA: TGTGCCAGCAGTGAAGGGGACCCGGAGCTGTTTTTT
CDR3: CASSEGDPELFF

size: few
J: TRBJ1-4
D: -
V: TRBV27
DNA: TGTGCCAGCAGTTTAGGGTATACAGGGACTCTCAATGAAAAACTGTTTTTT
CDR3: CASSLGYTGTLNEKLFF

size: few
J: TRBJ2-7
D: -
V: TRBV4-2
DNA: TGTGCCAGCAGCCAAGGGTCGGCCTACGAGCAGTACTTC
CDR3: CASSQGSAYEQYF

size: few
J: TRBJ2-7
D: -
V: TRBV5-6
DNA: TGTGCCAGCAGCCAAACGGCGGGATACGAGCAGTACTTC
CDR3: CASSQTAGYEQYF

size: -
J: TRBJ2-2
D: -
V: TRBV9
DNA: TGTGCCAGCAGCGTACCCACCGGGGAGCTGTTTTTT
CDR3: CASSVPTGELFF

size: few
J: TRBJ1-5
D: -
V: TRBV3-1
DNA: TGTGCCAGCAGCCAAGGACCTAATGGACAGCCCCAGCATTTT
CDR3: CASSQGPNGQPQHF

size: -
J: TRBJ1-6
D: TRBD1
V: TRBV6-4
DNA: TGTGCCAGCAGCGCGGACAGGGGAGGCGATTCACCCCTCCACTTT
CDR3: CASSADRGGDSPLHF

size: few
J: TRBJ2-7
D: -
V: TRBV29-1
DNA: TGCAGCGTTACCCTGGGAAAGGGCAGGGCCTACGAGCAGTACTTC
CDR3: CSVTLGKGRAYEQYF

size: -
J: TRBJ2-7
D: TRBD1
V: TRBV12-3/TRBV12-4
DNA: TGTGCCAGCAGGGGACAGGGTGGACCCTACGAGCAGTACTTC
CDR3: CASRGQGGPYEQYF

size: -
J: TRBJ2-1
D: -
V: TRBV12-3/TRBV12-4
DNA: TGTGCCAGCAGTATCTCTAGGGGAAACAATGAGCAGTTCTTC
CDR3: CASSISRGNNEQFF

size: -
J: TRBJ2-7
D: TRBD2
V: TRBV29-1
DNA: TGCAGCGTTGGAGGTCTTAGCGGGACTAGCTCCTACGAGCAGTACTTC
CDR3: CSVGGLSGTSSYEQYF

size: few
J: TRBJ1-5
D: -
V: TRBV12-3/TRBV12-4
DNA: TGTGCCAGCAGTTTGGGTCAGCCCCAGCATTTT
CDR3: CASSLGQPQHF

size: once
J: TRBJ1-5
D: TRBD1
V: TRBV13
DNA: TGTGCCAGCAGCTTAGGTCCGCTTCGACAGGGGGCTCGCAATCAGCCCCAGCATTTT
CDR3: CASSLGPLRQGARNQPQHF

size: many
J: TRBJ2-5
D: -
V: TRBV12-3/TRBV12-4
DNA: TGTGCCAGCAGTCTCGCTGTGTGGCAAGAGACCCAGTACTTC
CDR3: CASSLAVWQETQYF

size: few
J: TRBJ2-3
D: TRBD1
V: TRBV5-1
DNA: TGCGCCAGCAACAGGGGGGACGGAGATACGCAGTATTTT
CDR3: CASNRGDGDTQYF

size: few
J: TRBJ2-1
D: TRBD2
V: TRBV10-3
DNA: TGTGCCATCAGTGAAATGGCGACGGGAGGGAGGGATGAGCAGTTCTTC
CDR3: CAISEMATGGRDEQFF

size: few
J: TRBJ2-1
D: TRBD2
V: TRBV29-1
DNA: TGCAGCGCTGACCTAGCCGGTAGCGGGGAGCAGTTCTTC
CDR3: CSADLAGSGEQFF

size: few
J: TRBJ1-1
D: -
V: TRBV7-9
DNA: TGTGCCAGCAGCTTAGTCGGGGCCCTGAACACTGAAGCTTTCTTT
CDR3: CASSLVGALNTEAFF

size: few
J: TRBJ2-4
D: -
V: TRBV24-1
DNA: TGTGCCACCAGTGACCCGGGCCCTTACGACATTCAGTACTTC
CDR3: CATSDPGPYDIQYF

size: -
J: TRBJ2-4
D: -
V: TRBV25-1
DNA: TGTGCCAGCATGGGGGGCGAAAGGGGAAACATTCAGTACTTC
CDR3: CASMGGERGNIQYF

size: -
J: TRBJ2-7
D: -
V: TRBV5-1
DNA: TGCGCCAGCAGCCCCAGACAGATGGCCGAGCAGTACTTC
CDR3: CASSPRQMAEQYF

size: -
J: TRBJ2-3
D: -
V: TRBV4-1
DNA: TGCGCCAGCAGCCAAGAGCCAGGGAGGAGCACAGATACGCAGTATTTT
CDR3: CASSQEPGRSTDTQYF

size: -
J: TRBJ2-7
D: -
V: TRBV3-1
DNA: TGTGCCAGCAGCCAAGCTATGGGAAAGGCCTACGAGCAGTACTTC
CDR3: CASSQAMGKAYEQYF

size: -
J: TRBJ1-1
D: -
V: TRBV12-3/TRBV12-4
DNA: TGTGCCAGCAGTTTAATGTCGGGGTACACTGAAGCTTTCTTT
CDR3: CASSLMSGYTEAFF

size: few
J: TRBJ2-7
D: -
V: TRBV2
DNA: TGTGCCAGCAGTGAAGAGGTCCTCGAGCAGTACTTC
CDR3: CASSEEVLEQYF

size: -
J: TRBJ1-5
D: -
V: TRBV5-1
DNA: TGCGCCAGCAGCGTAGGGCCCTTCGGGGAGCCCCAGCATTTT
CDR3: CASSVGPFGEPQHF

size: -
J: TRBJ2-7
D: TRBD1
V: TRBV5-1
DNA: TGCGCCAGCAGCCAACAGGGACAGGTTTACGAGCAGTACTTC
CDR3: CASSQQGQVYEQYF

size: few
J: TRBJ2-5
D: -
V: TRBV5-1
DNA: TGCGCCAGCAGCCCTGCCCTGGGACGAGAAAAAGAGACCCAGTACTTC
CDR3: CASSPALGREKETQYF

size: few
J: TRBJ2-7
D: TRBD1
V: TRBV7-3
DNA: TGTGCCAGCAGCTCCAATCCGGGACAGGGGTACGAGCAGTACTTC
CDR3: CASSSNPGQGYEQYF

size: few
J: TRBJ2-3
D: -
V: TRBV6-4
DNA: TGTGCCAGCAGTGACTCAGCAGGGTCAACAGCAGATACGCAGTATTTT
CDR3: CASSDSAGSTADTQYF

size: few
J: TRBJ2-5
D: TRBD2
V: TRBV4-2
DNA: TGTGCCAGCAGCCCGACTAGCGGGGGGCAGGAGACCCAGTACTTC
CDR3: CASSPTSGGQETQYF

size: -
J: TRBJ2-1
D: TRBD1
V: TRBV7-2
DNA: TGTGCCAGCAGCTCTTTCTTGACAGGGGTATTCTACAATGAGCAGTTCTTC
CDR3: CASSSFLTGVFYNEQFF

size: -
J: TRBJ1-3
D: -
V: TRBV4-1
DNA: TGCGCCAGCAGGGGATTTCGTTCTGGAAACACCATATATTTT
CDR3: CASRGFRSGNTIYF

size: -
J: TRBJ2-3
D: -
V: TRBV7-3
DNA: TGTGCCAGCAGCCCAGGCCCTAACAGGGCTGGGCGTGCAGATACGCAGTATTTT
CDR3: CASSPGPNRAGRADTQYF

size: -
J: TRBJ1-2
D: -
V: TRBV7-9
DNA: TGTGCCAGCAGCTTAGGCTCCTCCACAGGCTATGGCTACACCTTC
CDR3: CASSLGSSTGYGYTF

size: once
J: TRBJ2-3
D: -
V: TRBV7-9
DNA: TGTGCCAGCAGCTTAGAGGACCGCACAGATACGCAGTATTTT
CDR3: CASSLEDRTDTQYF

size: many
J: TRBJ2-3
D: -
V: TRBV5-1
DNA: TGCGCCAGCAGCTTGCGTAGGAGCACAGATACGCAGTATTTT
CDR3: CASSLRRSTDTQYF

size: -
J: TRBJ2-7
D: TRBD2
V: TRBV11-1
DNA: TGTGCCAGCAGGAAGACAGCGGGAGGGCCGGGGGAGCAGTACTTC
CDR3: CASRKTAGGPGEQYF

size: few
J: TRBJ2-7
D: -
V: TRBV5-1
DNA: TGCGCCAGCAGCTTGGCACGGACGGCGACCTACGAGCAGTACTTC
CDR3: CASSLARTATYEQYF

size: -
J: TRBJ2-1
D: TRBD2
V: TRBV7-2
DNA: TGTGCCAGCAGCCCCGGGACTAGCGGGAGCGCCCGGCCGTACGATGAGCAGTTCTTC
CDR3: CASSPGTSGSARPYDEQFF

size: -
J: TRBJ2-3
D: TRBD2
V: TRBV7-8
DNA: TGTGCCAGCAGCCTCACTCGTTCCGGGACTAGCGCTAATACGCAGTATTTT
CDR3: CASSLTRSGTSANTQYF